This T cell receptor beta chain was identified in a study of blood T cell repertoires in COVID-19. Study-level background: Some COVID-19 samples were acute and others convalescent; all came from the United States, Italy and Spain. Sources were T cells, B-cell-depleted T cells, or PBMCs; the material itself was cDNA or gDNA.

V trimming: 3 bases; J trimming: 7 bases; junction bases outside the gene matches: 6. The CDR3 contains 15 residues. Germline CDR1 and CDR2: SGDLS and YYNGEE. Per the study methods: Reference gene primer amplification yielded estimated nucleated cell counts. The table came from immunoSEQ multiplex PCR; TCRdb's copy has only in-frame clones and leaves some out. V and J calls and clone size are those listed in that table; D and trimming were worked out from the DNA. The sample carries about 190,000 clones, approximately 91% recorded once. Sequenced input: peripheral blood. The chain employs TRBV9 and TRBJ1-4; 10 bases agree with TRBD1. This sequence originates from a man aged 25 to 40 with acute or convalescent COVID-19. For the CDR3, the DNA is TGTGCCAGCAGCGCAAAGGACAGGGGGTTTGAAAAACTGTTTTTT. Protein sequence: CASSAKDRGFEKLFF. The entire variable domain, with the rest obtained from reference TRBV9 and TRBJ1-4, is as follows: DSGVTQTPKHLITATGQRVTLRCSPRSGDLSVYWYQQSLDQGLQFLIQYYNGEERAKGNILERFSAQQFPDLHSELNLSSLELGDSALYFCASSAKDRGFEKLFFGSGTQLSVL.